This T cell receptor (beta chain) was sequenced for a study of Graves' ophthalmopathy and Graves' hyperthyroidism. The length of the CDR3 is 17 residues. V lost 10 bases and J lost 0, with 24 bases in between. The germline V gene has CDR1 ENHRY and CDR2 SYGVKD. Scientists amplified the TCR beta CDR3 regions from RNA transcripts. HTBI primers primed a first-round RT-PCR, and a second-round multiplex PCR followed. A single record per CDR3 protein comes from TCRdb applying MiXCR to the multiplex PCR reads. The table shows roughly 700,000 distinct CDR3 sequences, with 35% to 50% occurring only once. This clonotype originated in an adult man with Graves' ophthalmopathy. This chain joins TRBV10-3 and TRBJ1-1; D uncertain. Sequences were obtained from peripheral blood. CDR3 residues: CASSSPGRTAMNTEAFF. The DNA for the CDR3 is TGTGCCAGCAGCAGCCCCGGACGGACGGCTATGAACACTGAAGCTTTCTTT.